What follows are 21 T cell receptor beta chains derived from one specimen sequenced in a study of shared clonotypes between healthy human individuals. The naive CD8 population came from CD45RO-negative cells selected for CCR7, without terminally differentiated effector memory CD45RA+ cells. Clones were sequenced by immunoSEQ multiplex PCR, and TCRdb holds only the in-frame ones, with some missing. This table has about 680,000 clones, approximately 90% appearing once. Sequences were obtained from naive CD8+ T cells sorted from blood. The receptor source for this set is a young man in good health.

With respect to this clone: Other DNA sequences in this sample translate to the same CDR3. Here the CDR3 reads CASRTGGNEQFF. For the CDR3, the DNA is TGTGCCAGCAGAACCGGGGGCAATGAGCAGTTCTTC. The rearrangement links TRBV27 to TRBJ2-1; TRBD2 might be the D (6 bases). The CDR3 has 12 residues. Germline V gene data show CDR1 as MNHEY and CDR2 as SMNVEV (reference sequence). V was trimmed by 6 bases and J by 6 bases, leaving 9 bases between them.

The count of this clone is one. J is TRBJ1-1 and V is TRBV11-2, with TRBD1 identical over 10 bases. The CDR3 runs to 14 residues. Per germline, CDR1 SGHAT and CDR2 FQNNGV. J gave up 6 bases and V 5 bases, and 6 bases lay outside the gene matches. The DNA for the CDR3 is TGTGCCAGCAGCGACAGGGGGCTGCGGTCTGAAGCTTTCTTT. This codes for CASSDRGLRSEAFF.

The chain employs TRBV2 and TRBJ2-1; 8 bases fit TRBD2. Trimming cost V 8 bases and J 4 bases; bases outside gene matches: 4. The CDR3 length is 13 residues. From germline, CDR1 is SNHLY and CDR2 FYNNEI. As DNA, the CDR3 is TGTGCCAGCGAGGCTAGCGGGTACAATGAGCAGTTCTTC. Encoded protein: CASEASGYNEQFF.

The chain carries TRBV5-1 and TRBJ2-2; the D gene is possibly TRBD2 (6 bases). Trimming pared 4 bases from V and 5 bases from J, leaving 18 bases between. The CDR3 is 16 residues long. CDR1 SGHRS and CDR2 YFSETQ come from the germline V gene. CDR3 in amino acids: CASSLSTGTSTGELFF. Written as DNA, the CDR3 is TGCGCCAGCAGCCTAAGTACCGGGACTTCAACCGGGGAGCTGTTTTTT.

As DNA, the CDR3 is TGTGCCAGCAGCTTAGTGGGAGTTCAACCCAGCTCCTACAATGAGCAGTTCTTC. Translation: CASSLVGVQPSSYNEQFF. V and J are TRBV7-9 and TRBJ2-1, with a weak D call TRBD2 (5 bases). Trimming left V 1 base short and J 0 bases short, with 16 bases between. The V gene's germline CDR1 is SEHNR and CDR2 FQNEAQ (reference sequence). The CDR3 spans 18 residues.

The rearrangement joins TRBV30 to TRBJ2-2; no reliable D call. Per the germline V gene, CDR1 is GTSNPN and CDR2 is SVGIG (reference sequence). CDR3 size: 12 residues. V was cut by 4 bases and J by 4 bases, with 7 bases left in between. As DNA, the CDR3 is TGTGCCTGGACCCTTGGCACCGGGGAGCTGTTTTTT. As protein: CAWTLGTGELFF.

The chain carries TRBV19 and TRBJ1-5, with D hard to call. Germline V gives CDR1 LNHDA, CDR2 SQIVND (reference sequence). V was pared by 9 bases and J by 0 bases, with 15 bases between. The CDR3 is made up of 15 amino acids. CDR3 sequence: CASQWSGLSNQPQHF. The DNA of the CDR3 is TGTGCCAGCCAATGGTCAGGACTTAGCAATCAGCCCCAGCATTTT.

This sequence joins TRBV7-2 and TRBJ1-3; 7 bases match TRBD1. The germline CDR1 and CDR2 sequences are SGHTA and FQGNSA. The CDR3 spans 14 residues. The junction had 2 bases not matched to a gene; V was cut back by 4 bases and J by 2 bases. CDR3 in amino acids: CASSSTGPGNTIYF. CDR3 nucleotide sequence: TGTGCCAGCAGCTCGACAGGGCCTGGAAACACCATATATTTT.

The chain has TRBV27 and TRBJ2-7, with D perhaps matching TRBD2 (5 bases). The CDR3 loop spans 12 amino acids. CDR1 and CDR2 from the germline V gene are MNHEY and SMNVEV (reference sequence). Between the trimmed V and J ends, which lost 5 bases and 5 bases, there was a span of 10 bases. The CDR3 reads CASSTLANEQYF. For the CDR3, the DNA is TGTGCCAGCAGTACTCTAGCAAACGAGCAGTACTTC.

Concerning this clone itself: Its ends do not fully match the called genes, so a read error is possible. The gene calls are TRBV28 and TRBJ2-3; no clear D. Germline V lookup: CDR1 MDHEN, CDR2 SYDVKM. The CDR3 totals 15 residues. The CDR3 region is CAGSPASSATDTQYF. The CDR3 nucleotides read TGTGCCGGCAGTCCCGCCTCCAGCGCCACAGATACGCAGTATTTT.

This rearrangement joins TRBV7-9 to TRBJ2-1; no definite D call. The V gene's germline CDR1 is SEHNR and CDR2 FQNEAQ (reference sequence). The CDR3 consists of 14 residues. The ends were cut back, 5 bases at V and 2 bases at J, with 10 bases in the middle. The CDR3 DNA sequence: TGTGCCAGCAGCATAGGAGAGCCCTACAATGAGCAGTTCTTC. This translates into CASSIGEPYNEQFF.

The chain couples TRBV11-3 to TRBJ1-1; 7 nucleotides match TRBD1. The junction had 4 bases not matched to a gene; V was cut back by 3 bases and J by 6 bases. Germline V gives CDR1 SGHNT, CDR2 YENEEA. The CDR3 is made up of 13 amino acids. Written as DNA, the CDR3 is TGTGCCAGCAGCTTGACAGGGTTCGCTGAAGCTTTCTTT. Protein: CASSLTGFAEAFF.

This chain joins TRBV29-1 and TRBJ2-1; D gene ambiguous. The CDR3 spans 13 residues. V lost 5 bases and J lost 5, with 13 bases in between. Per the germline V gene, CDR1 is SQVTM and CDR2 is ANQGSEA. Here the CDR3 reads CSVFPLRNNEQFF. DNA of the CDR3: TGCAGCGTTTTCCCGCTCAGGAACAATGAGCAGTTCTTC.

The chain employs TRBV30 and TRBJ2-3; D is possibly TRBD2 (5 bases). Germline CDR1 is GTSNPN and CDR2 is SVGIG (reference sequence). The V gene lost 3 bases and the J gene lost 0 bases, with 10 bases spanning the gap. This CDR3 spans 14 amino acids. CDR3 sequence reads: CAWRGGPSTDTQYF. The CDR3 bases are TGTGCCTGGAGGGGCGGGCCTAGCACAGATACGCAGTATTTT.

The chain carries TRBV6-5 and TRBJ2-2; D might be TRBD2 (6 bases). The CDR3 length is 15 residues. Germline V gene lookup returns CDR1 MNHEY and CDR2 SVGAGI. The ends were cut back, 6 bases at V and 3 bases at J, with 14 bases in the middle. The CDR3 here is CASRWEVGDTGELFF. Written as DNA, the CDR3 is TGTGCCAGCAGGTGGGAGGTGGGAGACACCGGGGAGCTGTTTTTT.

This chain links TRBV18 with TRBJ2-5; weak D call: TRBD2 (5 bases). CDR3 length: 16 residues. With 0 bases removed from V and 2 bases from J, the gap between germline ends came to 13 bases. Germline V gene lookup returns CDR1 KGHSH and CDR2 LQKENI. CDR3 region: CASSPPPRVAQETQYF. The CDR3 coding sequence is TGTGCCAGCTCACCACCCCCGCGGGTAGCACAAGAGACCCAGTACTTC.

The genes are TRBV27 and TRBJ2-3; D is possibly TRBD1 (7 bases). The germline V gene encodes CDR1 MNHEY and CDR2 SMNVEV (reference sequence). The CDR3 is 15 residues long. V was pared by 5 bases and J by 6 bases, with 18 bases between. The CDR3 nucleotides read TGTGCCAGCAGTCTACTCAGGGGGGAGTTGGATACGCAGTATTTT. Protein sequence: CASSLLRGELDTQYF.

The chain carries TRBV10-3 and TRBJ1-2; 10 bases agree with TRBD1. Germline CDR1 reads ENHRY; CDR2 reads SYGVKD. The V gene end was trimmed by 11 bases and the J gene end by 4 bases; junction bases not matched to a gene: 10. This CDR3 is 14 amino acids long. The CDR3 loop is CAAGTGEGSYGYTF. DNA of the CDR3: TGTGCCGCCGGGACAGGGGAAGGGAGCTATGGCTACACCTTC.

The chain links TRBV7-8 to TRBJ2-1, with D possibly TRBD2 on 5 matching bases. With 5 bases removed from V and 6 bases from J, the gap between germline ends came to 17 bases. CDR1 is SGHVS, CDR2 FQNEAQ, per germline. This CDR3 has 15 amino acids. In DNA form, the CDR3 reads TGTGCCAGCAGCGTCGCCCTAGACGGAGGCAATGAGCAGTTCTTC. It codes for CASSVALDGGNEQFF.

The rearrangement links TRBV5-1 to TRBJ2-3; D not resolved. Trimming cost V 6 bases and J 4 bases, with 9 bases left between them. This CDR3 contains 12 residues. Germline CDR1 is SGHRS and CDR2 is YFSETQ. In nucleotides, the CDR3 is TGCGCCAGCAATCAGACACCAGATACGCAGTATTTT. Residues: CASNQTPDTQYF.

V is TRBV13 and J is TRBJ2-1; 8 bases align to TRBD1. V lost 5 bases, J lost 3 bases, and 9 bases stayed unmatched. The germline CDR1 and CDR2 sequences are PRHDT and FYEKMQ (reference sequence). The CDR3 contains 16 residues. The chain's CDR3 is CASSPPQGDHYNEQFF. In DNA form, the CDR3 reads TGTGCCAGCAGCCCCCCACAGGGGGACCACTACAATGAGCAGTTCTTC.